This T cell receptor beta chain is from a study of siplizumab effects on memory and regulatory T cells. Study results and caveats: A minor fraction of alloreactive clones, and no more, mapped to unstimulated subsets.

The CDR3 covers 13 residues. The ends were cut back, 8 bases at V and 0 bases at J, with 12 bases in the middle. The data were produced by immunoSEQ multiplex PCR, yet TCRdb's version contains in-frame clones alone and is incomplete. This table has about 100,000 clones, around 92% appearing once. Regarding this clone: Its antigen remains unknown.

Sequenced input: Tregs sorted from blood. This receptor was identified in a human donor in good health. The V call is TRBV5-3, the J call TRBJ2-7, with D possibly TRBD1 on 6 matching bases. TRBV5-3 is known as an ORF, though its function is uncertain. The chain's CDR3 is CASSRTASYEQYF. CDR3 nucleotide sequence: TGTGCCAGCTCTAGGACAGCCTCCTACGAGCAGTACTTC.